This section outlines one T cell receptor beta chain sequence together with its context. What it recognizes is unknown. Profiling relied on immunoSEQ multiplex PCR, and the TCRdb table lists in-frame clones only, not all of them. The table lists about 120,000 clones, about 88% of them singletons. Recipients boosted at about 4 weeks or about 12 weeks are pooled. These data originate in a study of T cell responses to AZD1222 COVID-19 vaccine. Overall study findings and caveats: The donor cohort was predominantly white British with a female majority, and clonal diversity may have been underestimated. With dominance at 160-218 and 743-854, vaccine-associated CD4 TCRs spanned spike.

This CDR3 is built from 18 residues. Per germline, CDR1 LNHDA and CDR2 SQIVND (reference sequence). Trimming removed 1 base from V and 0 bases from J; junction bases left unmatched: 8. V is TRBV19 and J is TRBJ1-5; TRBD1 agrees at 8 bases. This clonotype originated in an adult who received the AZD1222 COVID-19 vaccine. The sample consisted of peripheral blood, taken 28 days after the second AZD1222 dose. Here the CDR3 DNA reads TGTGCCAGTAGTATAGCCATGGACAGGGTGAATAGCAATCAGCCCCAGCATTTT. This codes for CASSIAMDRVNSNQPQHF.